These T cell receptor beta chains were read from a single sample in a study of blood T cell repertoires in COVID-19. Produced via immunoSEQ multiplex PCR; TCRdb's table is partial and in-frame only. The data show 240,000 or so clones, with approximately 91% seen just once and just under 0.8% held by the top ten. Specimen: peripheral blood. All receptors come from a woman in her twenties or thirties with acute or convalescent COVID-19. The CDR3 runs from the conserved cysteine through the conserved F or W. Each record gives: clone size, J gene, V gene, CDR3 protein. Expanded clones get a size class; other rows say once, few or many, or leave the size out.

>.|TRBJ2-7|TRBV19
CASSTGGRAYEQYF
>.|TRBJ2-1|TRBV7-2
CASSFNPAGGYNEQFF
>once|TRBJ1-2|TRBV19
CASSTRRGSNYGYTF
>.|TRBJ2-5|TRBV7-9
CASSAGLAGPRGAQYF
>.|TRBJ2-1|TRBV11-2
CASSPRHEQFF
>.|TRBJ2-1|TRBV4-3
CASSQLQGSAYNEQFF
>few|TRBJ1-1|TRBV29-1
CSVTAGSNTEAFF
>once|TRBJ1-2|TRBV30
CAWSVSLTGGIYGYTF
>.|TRBJ2-7|TRBV9
CASSVGLAGGSYEQYF
>once|TRBJ2-3|TRBV5-1
CASSRLAGGAGDTQYF
>.|TRBJ2-7|TRBV11-3
CASRRRLADRLPYEQYF
>.|TRBJ2-1|TRBV19
CASTSGGFNEQFF
>.|TRBJ2-7|TRBV7-2
CASSKRGFGTGSHEQYF
>.|TRBJ1-2|TRBV19
CASSIGGTGGDGYGYTF
>.|TRBJ1-3|TRBV6-5
CASSAGVRNTIYF
>.|TRBJ1-5|TRBV19
CASSRQHNSNQPQHF
>.|TRBJ2-5|TRBV7-9
CASSAWAGLAGQETQYF
>.|TRBJ2-1|TRBV15
CATSRALTGTSADNEQFF
>.|TRBJ2-2|TRBV6-2/TRBV6-3
CASSYIGGSSKRELFF
>.|TRBJ2-1|TRBV4-3
CASSQAIWDKSYNEQFF
>.|TRBJ2-1|TRBV30
CAWSVRGYNEQFF
>once|TRBJ1-1|TRBV5-1
CASSLEGGRWVTEAFF